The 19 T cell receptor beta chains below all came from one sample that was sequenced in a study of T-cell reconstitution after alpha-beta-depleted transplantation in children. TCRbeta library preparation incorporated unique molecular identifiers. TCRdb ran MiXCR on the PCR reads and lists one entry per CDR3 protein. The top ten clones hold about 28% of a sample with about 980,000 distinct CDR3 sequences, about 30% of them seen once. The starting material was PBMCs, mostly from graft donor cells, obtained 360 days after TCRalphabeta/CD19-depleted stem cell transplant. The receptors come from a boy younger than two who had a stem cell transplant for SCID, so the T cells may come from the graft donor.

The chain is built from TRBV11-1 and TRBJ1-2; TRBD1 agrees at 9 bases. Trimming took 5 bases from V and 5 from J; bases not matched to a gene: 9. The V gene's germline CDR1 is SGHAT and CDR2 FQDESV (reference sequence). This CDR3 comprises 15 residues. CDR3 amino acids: CASSAGTGSIYGYTF. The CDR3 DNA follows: TGTGCCAGCAGCGCCGGGACAGGGTCTATTTATGGCTACACCTTC.

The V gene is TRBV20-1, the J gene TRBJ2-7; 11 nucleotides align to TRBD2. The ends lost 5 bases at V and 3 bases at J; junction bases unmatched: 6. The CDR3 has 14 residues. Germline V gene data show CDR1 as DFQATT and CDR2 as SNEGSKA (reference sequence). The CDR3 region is CSAYGTSGYYEQYF. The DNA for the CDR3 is TGCAGTGCTTACGGGACTAGCGGATACTACGAGCAGTACTTC.

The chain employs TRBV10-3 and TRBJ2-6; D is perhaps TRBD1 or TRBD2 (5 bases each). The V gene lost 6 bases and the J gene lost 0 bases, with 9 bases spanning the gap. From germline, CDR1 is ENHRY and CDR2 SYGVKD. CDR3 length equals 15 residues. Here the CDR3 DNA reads TGTGCCATCAGGGGACGCTTCTCTGGGGCCAACGTCCTGACTTTC. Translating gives CAIRGRFSGANVLTF.

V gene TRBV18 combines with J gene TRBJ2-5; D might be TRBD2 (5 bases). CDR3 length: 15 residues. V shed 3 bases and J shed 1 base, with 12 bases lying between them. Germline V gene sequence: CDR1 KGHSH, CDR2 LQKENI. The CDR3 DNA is TGTGCCAGCTCACCGCCCGGGAACTTCCAAGAGACCCAGTACTTC. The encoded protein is CASSPPGNFQETQYF.

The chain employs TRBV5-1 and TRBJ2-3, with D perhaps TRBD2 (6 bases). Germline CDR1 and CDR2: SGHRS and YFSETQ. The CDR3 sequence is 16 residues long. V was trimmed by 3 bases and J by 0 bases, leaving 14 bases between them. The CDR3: CASSWRAWGSTDTQYF. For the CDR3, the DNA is TGCGCCAGCAGCTGGAGGGCCTGGGGGAGCACAGATACGCAGTATTTT.

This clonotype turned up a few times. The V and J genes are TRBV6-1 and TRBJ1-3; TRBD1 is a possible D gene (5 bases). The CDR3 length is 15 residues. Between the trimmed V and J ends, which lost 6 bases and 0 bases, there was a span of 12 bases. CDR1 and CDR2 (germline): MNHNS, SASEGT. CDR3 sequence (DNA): TGTGCCAGCAGGCGCGACAGAGCCTCTGGAAACACCATATATTTT. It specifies CASRRDRASGNTIYF.

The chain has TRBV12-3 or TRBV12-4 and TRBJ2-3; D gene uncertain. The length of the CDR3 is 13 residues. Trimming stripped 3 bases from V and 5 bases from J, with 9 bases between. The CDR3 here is CASSFVLIDTQYF. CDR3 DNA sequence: TGTGCCAGCAGTTTTGTTCTTATAGATACGCAGTATTTT.

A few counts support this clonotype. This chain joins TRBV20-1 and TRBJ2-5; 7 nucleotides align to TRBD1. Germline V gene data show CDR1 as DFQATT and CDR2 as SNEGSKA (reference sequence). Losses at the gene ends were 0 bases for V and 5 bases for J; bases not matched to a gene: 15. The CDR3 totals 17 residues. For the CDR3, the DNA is TGCAGTGCTAGAGACCCGGTCCGCCGACAGGGTATGGAGACCCAGTACTTC. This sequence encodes CSARDPVRRQGMETQYF.

The CDR3 coding sequence is TGTGCCAGCAGCAGGGGGGGAGGCTCCCCCACAGATACGCAGTATTTT. Translation gives CASSRGGGSPTDTQYF. The chain carries TRBV7-3 and TRBJ2-3, with D possibly TRBD2 on 7 matching bases. Per germline, CDR1 SGHTA and CDR2 FQGTGA. CDR3 size: 16 residues. The V gene lost 5 bases and the J gene lost 2 bases, with 17 bases spanning the gap.

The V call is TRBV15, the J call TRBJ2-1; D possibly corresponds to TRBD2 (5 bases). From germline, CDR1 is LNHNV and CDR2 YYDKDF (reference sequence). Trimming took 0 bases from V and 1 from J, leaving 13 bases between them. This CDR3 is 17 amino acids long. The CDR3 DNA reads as TGTGCCACCAGCAGAGAGGCCAGCGGCCTATCCTACAATGAGCAGTTCTTC. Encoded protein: CATSREASGLSYNEQFF.

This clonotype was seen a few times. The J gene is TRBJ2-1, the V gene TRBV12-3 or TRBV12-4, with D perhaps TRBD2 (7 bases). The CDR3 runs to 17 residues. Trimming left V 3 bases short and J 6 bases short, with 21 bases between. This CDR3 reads CASSLASLAGAFNEQFF. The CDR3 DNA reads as TGTGCCAGCAGTTTGGCAAGTCTGGCGGGGGCTTTCAATGAGCAGTTCTTC.

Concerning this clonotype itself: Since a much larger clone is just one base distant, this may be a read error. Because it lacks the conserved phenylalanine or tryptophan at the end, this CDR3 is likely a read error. This CDR3 is CASSLLVSLNEQFL. CDR3 coding DNA: TGTGCCAGCAGTTTACTAGTCTCCCTCAATGAGCAGTTCCTC. The chain joins TRBV27 to TRBJ2-1, with D uncertain. Germline V gives CDR1 MNHEY, CDR2 SMNVEV (reference sequence). V lost 2 bases and J lost 6, with 11 bases in between. This CDR3 has 14 residues.

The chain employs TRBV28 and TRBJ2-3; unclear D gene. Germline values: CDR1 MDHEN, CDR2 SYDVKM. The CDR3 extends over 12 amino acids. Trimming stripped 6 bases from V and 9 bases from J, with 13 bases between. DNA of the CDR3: TGTGCCAGCAGCTCCGAATCATGGACGCAGTATTTT. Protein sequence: CASSSESWTQYF.

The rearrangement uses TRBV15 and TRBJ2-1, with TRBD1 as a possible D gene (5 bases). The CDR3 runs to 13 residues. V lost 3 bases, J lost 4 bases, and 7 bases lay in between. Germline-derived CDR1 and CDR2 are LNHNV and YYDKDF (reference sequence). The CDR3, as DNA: TGTGCCACCAGCAGGGACATGTACAATGAGCAGTTCTTC. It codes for CATSRDMYNEQFF.

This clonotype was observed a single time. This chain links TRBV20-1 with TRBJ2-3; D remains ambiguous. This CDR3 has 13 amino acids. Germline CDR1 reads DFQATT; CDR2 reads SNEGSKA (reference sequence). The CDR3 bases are TGCAGCACTACCCGATGGGTCACAGATACGCAGTATTTT. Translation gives CSTTRWVTDTQYF.

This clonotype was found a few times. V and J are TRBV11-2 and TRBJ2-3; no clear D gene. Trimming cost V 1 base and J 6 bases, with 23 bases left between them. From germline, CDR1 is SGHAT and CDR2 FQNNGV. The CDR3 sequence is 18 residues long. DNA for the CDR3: TGTGCCAGCAGCTTAGGACAAGAGCGACAAGGCCAACAGGATACGCAGTATTTT. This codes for CASSLGQERQGQQDTQYF.

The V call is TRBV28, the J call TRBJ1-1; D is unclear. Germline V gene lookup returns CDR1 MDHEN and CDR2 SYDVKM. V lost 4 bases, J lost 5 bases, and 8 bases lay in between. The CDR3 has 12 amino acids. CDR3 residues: CASSSRLTEAFF. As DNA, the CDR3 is TGTGCCAGCAGTTCCAGGTTGACTGAAGCTTTCTTT.

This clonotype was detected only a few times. The CDR3 region is CSARDRGEHQETQYF. CDR3 coding DNA: TGCAGTGCTAGAGATCGGGGGGAGCACCAAGAGACCCAGTACTTC. The chain couples TRBV20-1 to TRBJ2-5; 7 nucleotides match TRBD2. This CDR3 is built from 15 residues. Germline V gene data show CDR1 as DFQATT and CDR2 as SNEGSKA (reference sequence). V was pared by 0 bases and J by 0 bases, with 4 bases of the junction left unmatched.

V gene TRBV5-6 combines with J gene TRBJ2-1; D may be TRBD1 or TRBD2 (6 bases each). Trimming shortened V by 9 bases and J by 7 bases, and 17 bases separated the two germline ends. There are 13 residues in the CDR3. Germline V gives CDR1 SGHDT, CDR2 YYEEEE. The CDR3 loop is CATLLTGRNEQFF. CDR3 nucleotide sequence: TGTGCCACCCTTCTAACAGGGAGGAATGAGCAGTTCTTC.